These T cell receptor beta chains were read from a single sample in a study of cytomegalovirus exposure and HLA in healthy donors. Only in-frame clones appear in the TCRdb table, and some are missing; sequencing was by immunoSEQ multiplex PCR. This sample has around 97,000 clones, with around a tenth found just once. Sequenced sample: PBMCs. These receptors came from a man aged 45-65 years in good health and CMV-seropositive. Each CDR3 is given with its conserved first and last residue. A D gene is named only where the DNA matches it firmly. Some rows have no size entry. The others give once, few or many, or a class for an expanded clone.

>TRBV2|-|TRBJ2-7|-
CASTGSPGIYEQYF
TGTGCCAGCACGGGGTCGCCGGGGATCTACGAGCAGTACTTC
>TRBV2|few|TRBJ1-1|TRBD1
CASSEEGAGNTEAFF
TGTGCCAGCAGTGAAGAGGGGGCAGGGAACACTGAAGCTTTCTTT
>TRBV9|few|TRBJ2-5|-
CASSVGQGSETQYF
TGTGCCAGCAGCGTTGGGCAAGGGAGCGAGACCCAGTACTTC
>TRBV9|few|TRBJ1-1|TRBD1
CASSPGGTGNTEAFF
TGTGCCAGCAGCCCAGGGGGGACGGGGAACACTGAAGCTTTCTTT
>TRBV7-2|few|TRBJ2-4|-
CASSPRVAKNIQYF
TGTGCCAGCAGCCCCAGGGTAGCCAAAAACATTCAGTACTTC
>TRBV12-1|few|TRBJ2-7|-
CASSFGGGEQYF
TGTGCCAGCAGCTTTGGGGGGGGCGAGCAGTACTTC
>TRBV7-2|few|TRBJ2-3|-
CASSYSGTSTDTQYF
TGTGCCAGCAGCTACTCCGGGACTAGCACAGATACGCAGTATTTT
>TRBV28|few|TRBJ1-1|-
CASSDRTHTIEAFF
TGTGCCAGCAGTGATAGGACACACACAATTGAAGCTTTCTTT
>TRBV5-1|-|TRBJ2-5|-
CASSLVLQETQYF
TGCGCCAGCAGCTTGGTTTTACAAGAGACCCAGTACTTC
>TRBV28|-|TRBJ1-5|TRBD1
CASSQVGQGYQPQHF
TGTGCCAGCAGCCAAGTCGGACAGGGATATCAGCCCCAGCATTTT
>TRBV7-2|-|TRBJ2-7|-
CASSLLPSGATYEQYF
TGTGCCAGCAGCTTACTCCCAAGCGGAGCCACCTACGAGCAGTACTTC